This T cell receptor beta chain was identified during a study of T cells in narcolepsy. This clone was seen only once. As yet, its antigen is unknown. Broader study findings: Autoreactive clone sequences were missing from some blood memory CD4+ repertoires. Comparing one patient's CSF and blood CD4+ clonotypes highlighted HCRT- and TRIB2-specific autoreactive clonotypes.

Sequencing was performed with immunoSEQ multiplex PCR; in TCRdb, only in-frame clones are kept and a portion is missing. The sample lists tens of thousands of clones; about 83% were seen once. V lost 0 bases and J lost 1, with 8 bases in between. This CDR3 has 15 amino acids. The germline gives CDR1 SGDLS, CDR2 YYNGEE. The chain combines TRBV9 with TRBJ2-1; D may be TRBD1 (5 bases). This sequence was found in a human donor with narcolepsy. Sequencing was carried out using CD45RA- memory CD4+ T cells from PBMCs. CDR3 in DNA: TGTGCCAGCAGCGTAGGAAGGGGTTCCTACAATGAGCAGTTCTTC. Protein product: CASSVGRGSYNEQFF.